Each of the 21 T cell receptor beta chains below was sequenced from the same sample in a study of CXCR3-negative and CXCR3-positive naive CD8 T cells. Study-wide points: Naive cells that were CXCR3-positive had more hydrophobic TRB CDR3s (compared with CXCR3-negative naive cells).

UMI-labeled 5' RACE yielded the TRB cDNA libraries. TCRdb reprocessed the 5' RACE reads, keeping one entry per CDR3 protein, no DNA. Its table lists tens of thousands of distinct CDR3 sequences. These receptors are not linked to any known antigen. The sequenced sample was naive CXCR3+ CD8+ T cells from blood. Subset given: CD45RO-CCR7+CD27+CD95- naive CD8+ T cells expressing CXCR3 (TNR3+). The receptors here all came from a human donor in good health. Some clones in this sample may be carry-over from other donors' samples.

The V and J genes are TRBV20-1 and TRBJ2-5; the D call of TRBD1 rests on TCRdb alone, since no DNA is present to check it. The CDR3 length is 11 residues. Germline values: CDR1 DFQATT, CDR2 SNEGSKA (reference sequence). This CDR3 reads CSVGVGETQYF.

The chain links TRBV25-1 to TRBJ2-3. CDR1 is MGHDK and CDR2 is SYGVNS in the germline V gene. The CDR3 is 14 amino acids. Here the CDR3 reads CASSEEGITDTQYF.

The chain has TRBV6-5 and TRBJ2-1; TCRdb indicates TRBD1, and absent DNA this call remains unverified. Per the germline V gene, CDR1 is MNHEY and CDR2 is SVGAGI. This CDR3 comprises 15 residues. The CDR3 is CASSYLAGGDNEQFF.

This rearrangement joins TRBV28 to TRBJ2-7. This CDR3 region has 14 residues. The germline V gene has CDR1 MDHEN and CDR2 SYDVKM. The CDR3 sequence: CASSFEDSSYEQYF.

The gene calls are TRBV4-2 and TRBJ2-1; TCRdb returns TRBD2, unconfirmable since there is no DNA. Germline lookup yields CDR1 LGHNA and CDR2 YNFKEQ. CDR3 length: 17 residues. The CDR3 spells CASSQETGPGLSNEQFF.

This rearrangement joins TRBV20-1 to TRBJ2-1; TCRdb names TRBD2, which stays unverified in the absence of DNA. CDR1 is DFQATT and CDR2 is SNEGSKA in the germline V gene (reference sequence). There are 15 residues in the CDR3. CDR3 region: CSAGDGLADDNEQFF.

J is TRBJ2-7 and V is TRBV6-5; TCRdb's D call of TRBD1 is untestable without DNA. CDR3 length equals 14 residues. Germline V gives CDR1 MNHEY, CDR2 SVGAGI. The CDR3 protein is CASSPGTGDREQYF.

The chain's CDR3 is CASSQEEGGENTEAFF. The gene calls are TRBV4-2 and TRBJ1-1. The CDR3 is 16 amino acids. The germline gives CDR1 LGHNA, CDR2 YNFKEQ.

The J gene is TRBJ2-1, the V gene TRBV19; TCRdb lists TRBD2, though no DNA is available to test this call. Per germline, CDR1 LNHDA and CDR2 SQIVND (reference sequence). This CDR3 comprises 13 residues. The CDR3 spells CGSGGGTYNEQFF.

The rearrangement uses TRBV12-3 or TRBV12-4 and TRBJ2-3; no DNA is available, so the TRBD1 call from TCRdb remains unchecked. This CDR3 is 13 amino acids long. The CDR3 protein is CATNGGFTDTQYF.

The chain is built from TRBV25-1 and TRBJ1-2; TCRdb picks TRBD1, but there is no DNA to check that call. Germline assignment: CDR1 MGHDK and CDR2 SYGVNS. The CDR3 has 16 amino acids. This CDR3 reads CASSPLWNSNNYGYTF.

The rearrangement uses TRBV4-2 and TRBJ2-2; absent DNA, TCRdb's TRBD1 call cannot be checked. CDR1 is LGHNA and CDR2 is YNFKEQ in the germline V gene. The CDR3 spans 15 residues. The CDR3 sequence is CASSQEGGFTGELFF.

The chain uses TRBV29-1 and TRBJ2-5; checking the TCRdb D call of TRBD2 is not possible without DNA. This CDR3 contains 15 residues. Looked up from germline, CDR1 is SQVTM and CDR2 is ANQGSEA. The CDR3 is CSVDGAGGLGETQYF.

This chain uses TRBV6-6 with TRBJ2-5; TCRdb names TRBD1, which stays unverified in the absence of DNA. Looked up from germline, CDR1 is MNHNY and CDR2 is SVGAGI (reference sequence). The length of the CDR3 is 15 residues. The CDR3 loop is CASSPRPDLQETQYF.

The J gene is TRBJ2-3, the V gene TRBV20-1; TCRdb proposes TRBD2, but this gene call is untestable without DNA. The germline V gene encodes CDR1 DFQATT and CDR2 SNEGSKA (reference sequence). The CDR3 is 17 residues long. This CDR3 is CSARELLLAGHTDTQYF.

The chain joins TRBV12-3 or TRBV12-4 to TRBJ2-1; TCRdb's D call, TRBD1, is unchecked because there is no DNA. The CDR3 is 15 residues long. This CDR3 reads CASSLGGGKNNEQFF.

This chain joins TRBV12-3 or TRBV12-4 and TRBJ2-7; TCRdb outputs TRBD1, but without DNA this stays unchecked. The CDR3 covers 15 residues. CDR3 sequence reads: CASSFIFGGTYEQYF.

The chain is built from TRBV7-6 and TRBJ1-5; TCRdb calls TRBD1, which cannot be checked without DNA. This CDR3 contains 15 residues. Per germline, CDR1 SGHVS and CDR2 FNYEAQ. The CDR3 sequence: CASSPFPGENQPQHF.

The chain employs TRBV12-3 or TRBV12-4 and TRBJ2-1; no DNA is available, so the TRBD1 call from TCRdb remains unchecked. CDR3 length: 16 amino acids. Here the CDR3 reads CASSQWSGGYYNEQFF.

The chain carries TRBV7-3 and TRBJ1-1; TCRdb's D call of TRBD1 is untestable without DNA. The CDR3 length is 13 residues. Per germline, CDR1 SGHTA and CDR2 FQGTGA. Here the CDR3 reads CATSPGVNTEAFF.

The gene calls are TRBV7-3 and TRBJ2-1. The CDR3 covers 14 residues. Per the germline V gene, CDR1 is SGHTA and CDR2 is FQGTGA. The CDR3 loop reads CASSPSDSYNEQFF.